What follows describes a single T cell receptor (beta chain). This sample is part of a study of cytomegalovirus exposure and HLA in healthy donors. PCR used 60 Vbeta primers and 13 Jbeta primers. Data came from immunoSEQ multiplex PCR; TCRdb stores just in-frame clones and leaves some out. The data contain approximately 180,000 clones, approximately 80% of them singletons. Trimming left V 1 base short and J 6 bases short, with 10 bases between. Germline values: CDR1 SGHAT, CDR2 FQNNGV. This CDR3 comprises 13 residues. Material: PBMCs. The genes are TRBV11-2 and TRBJ2-7; TRBD1 is a possible D gene (6 bases). This TCR came from a woman in her thirties in good health and CMV-seronegative. The CDR3 bases are TGTGCCAGCAGCTTAGTCGAAGGGGGCGAGCAGTACTTC. Protein sequence: CASSLVEGGEQYF.